A selection of T cell receptor beta chains follows, all from one sample in a study of spatial heterogeneity in lung cancer. TCRdb re-called the 5' RACE reads through MiXCR, storing one row per CDR3 protein. The sample consists of about 27,000 distinct CDR3 sequences, more than 4.5% of them appearing once. The source material was PBMCs, sampled at follow-up. The receptors were sampled from a female donor with early-stage non-small cell lung cancer. The CDR3 runs from the conserved cysteine through the conserved F or W. The D gene is left open where the match is weak. The size field is filled for only some rows; it gives once, few, many or a size class.

cdr3_aa cdr3_nt v_call d_call j_call clone_size
CASSLTGGTTDTQYF TGTGCCAGCAGCCTAACAGGGGGCACCACAGATACGCAGTATTTT TRBV7-3 TRBD1 TRBJ2-3 NA
CASRPWTGSTDTQYF TGTGCCAGCAGGCCGTGGACAGGGAGCACAGATACGCAGTATTTT TRBV12-3/TRBV12-4 TRBD1 TRBJ2-3 many
CATSRDPPSGGSNTQYF TGTGCCACCAGCAGAGATCCCCCTAGCGGGGGTTCCAATACGCAGTATTTT TRBV15 TRBD2 TRBJ2-3 many
CASSLTGGSQETQYF TGTGCCAGCAGCTTGACAGGGGGCTCCCAAGAGACCCAGTACTTC TRBV7-9 TRBD1 TRBJ2-5 NA
CASSIRGDGYTF TGTGCCAGCAGTATCAGGGGGGATGGCTACACCTTC TRBV6-6 TRBD1 TRBJ1-2 many
CASSTSNLFTEAFF TGTGCCAGCAGCACCTCTAACCTGTTCACTGAAGCTTTCTTT TRBV7-2 NA TRBJ1-1 many
CASSPTNIAETQYF TGTGCCAGCAGCCCAACTAATATTGCAGAGACCCAGTACTTC TRBV11-1 NA TRBJ2-5 many
CAWSTGTDTQYF TGTGCCTGGAGCACGGGTACAGATACGCAGTATTTT TRBV30 NA TRBJ2-3 many
CASSTRGGGYEQYF TGTGCCAGCAGTACTCGAGGTGGGGGCTACGAGCAGTACTTC TRBV27 NA TRBJ2-7 NA
CSASGLDADTQYF TGCAGTGCCAGCGGACTAGATGCAGATACGCAGTATTTT TRBV20-1 TRBD2 TRBJ2-3 NA
CASSPPGGTSPLHF TGTGCCAGCTCACCACCGGGGGGCACATCACCCCTCCACTTT TRBV18 NA TRBJ1-6 many
CASSQDRSNSPLHF TGCGCCAGCAGCCAAGATAGGTCGAATTCACCCCTCCACTTT TRBV4-1 NA TRBJ1-6 many
CASSSLSQGNEQFF TGTGCCAGCAGCTCCCTAAGCCAGGGGAATGAGCAGTTCTTC TRBV7-8 NA TRBJ2-1 many
CASSLPRGRLNYGYTF TGTGCCAGCAGCCTACCCCGGGGGAGGTTGAACTATGGCTACACCTTC TRBV3-2 NA TRBJ1-2 many
CSAPGLAGSYNEQFF TGCAGTGCCCCAGGACTAGCGGGCTCCTACAATGAGCAGTTCTTC TRBV20-1 TRBD2 TRBJ2-1 many
CASSPQSRWVNYGYTF TGTGCCAGCAGCCCTCAGTCACGATGGGTCAACTATGGCTACACCTTC TRBV3-1 NA TRBJ1-2 many
CSAKIQETQYF TGCAGTGCCAAAATCCAGGAGACCCAGTACTTC TRBV20-1 NA TRBJ2-5 many
CSARGGWDTEAFF TGCAGTGCTAGAGGGGGTTGGGACACTGAAGCTTTCTTT TRBV20-1 NA TRBJ1-1 NA
CASSFGGRAGEQYF TGTGCCAGCAGCTTCGGCGGGAGGGCCGGCGAGCAGTACTTC TRBV7-2 TRBD2 TRBJ2-7 many
CSARDQRDVVQETQYF TGCAGTGCTAGAGATCAAAGGGACGTGGTACAAGAGACCCAGTACTTC TRBV20-1 NA TRBJ2-5 many
CASSFSQFSTDTQYF TGTGCCAGCAGTTTTTCCCAGTTCAGCACAGATACGCAGTATTTT TRBV12-3/TRBV12-4 NA TRBJ2-3 NA
CVSSYGTGGGSGYTF TGTGTCAGCAGTTACGGGACAGGGGGCGGTTCTGGCTACACCTTC TRBV6-6 TRBD1 TRBJ1-2 NA